These 30 T cell receptor beta chains originate from one sample sequenced in a study of T cells in Graves' hyperthyroidism and ophthalmopathy. The source material, RNA transcripts, was used to amplify TCR beta CDR3 regions. First-round RT-PCR with HTBI primers amplified the TCR CDR3 region. TCRdb used MiXCR to reprocess the multiplex PCR reads, holding one entry per CDR3 protein. The sample lists fewer than 500,000 distinct CDR3 sequences; approximately 14% were seen once. The material sequenced was blood. Every receptor here comes from a man younger than 35 with Graves' ophthalmopathy.

This clonotype was seen at least ten times. The chain combines TRBV18 with TRBJ2-3; D unclear. Germline CDR1 reads KGHSH; CDR2 reads LQKENI. Trimming pared 3 bases from V and 1 base from J, leaving 5 bases between. The CDR3 is 13 residues long. CDR3 sequence: CASSPMGTDTQYF. As DNA, the CDR3 is TGTGCCAGCTCACCTATGGGCACAGATACGCAGTATTTT.

There are many counts of this clonotype. This chain joins TRBV7-9 and TRBJ2-7, with D perhaps assigned TRBD1 or TRBD2 (5 bases each). V lost 2 bases and J 3 bases, leaving 17 bases between the germline ends. The CDR3 sequence is 16 residues long. The germline gives CDR1 SEHNR, CDR2 FQNEAQ (reference sequence). In DNA, the CDR3 is TGTGCCAGCAGCTTATTCTCCGGGACCCGGTACTACGAGCAGTACTTC. Translation: CASSLFSGTRYYEQYF.

Many counts were recorded for this clonotype. This chain uses TRBV4-1 with TRBJ1-4; no clear D. The germline V gene encodes CDR1 MGHRA and CDR2 YSYEKL. Trimming removed 0 bases from V and 0 bases from J, with 8 bases in between. The CDR3 extends over 16 amino acids. CDR3 DNA sequence: TGCGCCAGCAGCCAAGAGGGCACCTCAACTAATGAAAAACTGTTTTTT. It is translated as CASSQEGTSTNEKLFF.

On this clonotype itself: Since a much larger clone is just one base distant, this may be a read error. The chain employs TRBV6-2 or TRBV6-3 and TRBJ1-2; 10 nucleotides agree with TRBD1. Germline loops: CDR1 MNHEY, CDR2 SVGEGT. Trimming removed 8 bases from V and 4 bases from J; junction bases left unmatched: 10. This CDR3 spans 15 amino acids. CDR3 coding DNA: TGTGCCAGCTCTTATGGGGGACAGGGGAGCTATGGCTACACCTTC. Its protein product is CASSYGGQGSYGYTF.

The J gene is TRBJ1-6, the V gene TRBV5-6, with no clear D. Trimming removed 1 base at V and 10 bases at J, with 9 bases between. Germline CDR1 SGHDT, CDR2 YYEEEE. CDR3 length: 13 amino acids. Here the CDR3 reads CASSLPGYSPLHF. The CDR3 DNA follows: TGTGCCAGCAGCTTGCCCGGTTACTCACCCCTCCACTTT.

This clonotype has a handful of counts. This chain connects TRBV24-1 to TRBJ2-1; D is undetermined. This CDR3 is built from 13 residues. With 6 bases removed from V and 1 base from J, the gap between germline ends came to 6 bases. Germline loops: CDR1 KGHDR, CDR2 SFDVKD. The CDR3, as DNA: TGTGCCACCAGTTCTCGGTCCTACAATGAGCAGTTCTTC. This translates into CATSSRSYNEQFF.

The table lists this clonotype with a few counts. This chain uses TRBV15 with TRBJ2-3; D not certain. Germline-derived CDR1 and CDR2 are LNHNV and YYDKDF (reference sequence). CDR3 size: 13 residues. V was clipped by 0 bases and J by 2 bases, with 3 bases between them. In DNA, the CDR3 is TGTGCCACCAGCAGAGATCCCACAGATACGCAGTATTTT. It encodes CATSRDPTDTQYF.

The chain joins TRBV2 to TRBJ2-2; 8 positions match TRBD2. CDR1 is SNHLY and CDR2 is FYNNEI in the germline V gene. The CDR3 runs to 15 residues. The V and J ends lost 4 bases and 4 bases, in that order; junction bases with no gene match: 5. CDR3 region: CASSGDSGVTGELFF. CDR3 nucleotide sequence: TGTGCCAGCAGTGGAGATAGCGGGGTCACCGGGGAGCTGTTTTTT.

This clonotype was found once. A much larger clone differs from this one at a single base, so this may be a read error. V usage is TRBV3-1 and J usage is TRBJ2-5; D is possibly TRBD1 (6 bases). The CDR3 has 14 amino acids. Germline loops: CDR1 LGHDT, CDR2 YNNKEL (reference sequence). The V and J ends lost 1 base and 10 bases respectively, with 16 bases between them. DNA of the CDR3: TGTGCCAGCAGCCAAGGGGCAGTACTAGGGGGCCAGTACTTC. This encodes CASSQGAVLGGQYF.

This chain uses TRBV24-1 with TRBJ1-2; D is uncertain. CDR3 length equals 13 residues. Trimming pared 12 bases from V and 0 bases from J, leaving 13 bases between. The V gene's germline CDR1 is KGHDR and CDR2 SFDVKD. The CDR3 sequence is CASSSYANYGYTF. CDR3 coding DNA: TGTGCCTCTTCCTCTTACGCTAACTATGGCTACACCTTC.

The chain is built from TRBV19 and TRBJ1-3; weak D call: TRBD1 (6 bases). The germline V gene encodes CDR1 LNHDA and CDR2 SQIVND (reference sequence). Trimming removed 4 bases from V and 4 bases from J, with 11 bases in between. The CDR3 length is 14 residues. The CDR3 loop reads CASSTQGSGNTIYF. The CDR3 DNA is TGTGCCAGTAGTACACAGGGATCCGGAAACACCATATATTTT.

This clonotype has ten or more counts. This sequence joins TRBV24-1 and TRBJ2-1, with TRBD1 as a possible D gene (5 bases). The CDR3 totals 12 residues. Germline V gives CDR1 KGHDR, CDR2 SFDVKD. Trimming removed 9 bases from V and 4 bases from J, with 9 bases in between. CDR3 sequence reads: CATQTEYNEQFF. The DNA for the CDR3 is TGTGCCACCCAGACAGAGTACAATGAGCAGTTCTTC.

This clonotype was picked up many times. V and J are TRBV27 and TRBJ2-3; D might be TRBD2 (6 bases). The germline V gene has CDR1 MNHEY and CDR2 SMNVEV (reference sequence). There are 14 residues in the CDR3. Trimming took off 4 bases at V and 2 bases at J, with 10 bases between the two ends. As DNA, the CDR3 is TGTGCCAGCAGTTACGGGAGCTTCACAGATACGCAGTATTTT. As protein: CASSYGSFTDTQYF.

The table lists this clonotype with many counts. V gene TRBV11-2 combines with J gene TRBJ2-5, with TRBD1 as a possible D gene (5 bases). V was trimmed by 5 bases and J by 1 base, leaving 11 bases between them. This CDR3 comprises 14 residues. Germline V gene lookup returns CDR1 SGHAT and CDR2 FQNNGV. The DNA of the CDR3 is TGTGCCAGCAGCGCCAACAGGTTCCAAGAGACCCAGTACTTC. Translating gives CASSANRFQETQYF.

In this sample, this clonotype turned up many times. The chain combines TRBV27 with TRBJ2-7; 10 positions agree with TRBD2. The V segment lost 5 bases and the J segment 3 bases; nucleotides outside the gene matches: 4. Germline V gives CDR1 MNHEY, CDR2 SMNVEV (reference sequence). CDR3 length equals 14 residues. The CDR3 is CASSGTSGVYEQYF. In nucleotides, the CDR3 is TGTGCCAGCAGTGGAACTAGCGGGGTCTACGAGCAGTACTTC.

In this sample, this clonotype turned up a few times. This sequence joins TRBV15 and TRBJ1-1; possible D gene TRBD1, 5 bases. Trimming shortened V by 5 bases and J by 6 bases, and 16 bases separated the two germline ends. CDR3 length equals 14 residues. The V gene's germline CDR1 is LNHNV and CDR2 YYDKDF (reference sequence). CDR3: CATSGDSLRSEAFF. CDR3 DNA sequence: TGTGCCACCAGCGGCGACAGTCTTCGGTCTGAAGCTTTCTTT.

This clonotype was detected ten times or more. This chain uses TRBV19 with TRBJ2-1, with 7 bases matching TRBD2. Per germline, CDR1 LNHDA and CDR2 SQIVND (reference sequence). The CDR3 length is 18 residues. V lost 6 bases, J lost 0 bases, and 14 bases stayed unmatched. CDR3 sequence (DNA): TGTGCCAGTAGAGCCCCTAGGGCAGCGGGGCGCTCCTACAATGAGCAGTTCTTC. This sequence encodes CASRAPRAAGRSYNEQFF.

In this sample, this clonotype turned up many times. The gene calls are TRBV6-2 or TRBV6-3 and TRBJ2-7; no clear D gene. V dropped 5 bases and J dropped 2 bases, with 19 bases sitting between them. The germline V gene has CDR1 MNHEY and CDR2 SVGEGT. The CDR3 runs to 16 residues. In nucleotides, the CDR3 is TGTGCCAGCAGTCCGGAAGTAGGAGAGGCCACCTACGAGCAGTACTTC. Amino acids: CASSPEVGEATYEQYF.

This clonotype showed up just a few times. This chain connects TRBV19 to TRBJ1-1; TRBD1 is a possible D gene (6 bases). Between the trimmed V and J ends, which lost 1 base and 4 bases, there was a span of 16 bases. Germline loops: CDR1 LNHDA, CDR2 SQIVND (reference sequence). The length of the CDR3 is 16 residues. The CDR3 bases are TGTGCCAGTAGTATAGGCCTCGGGGGGGCGGGCACTGAAGCTTTCTTT. This encodes CASSIGLGGAGTEAFF.

This clonotype was counted many times. The chain joins TRBV3-1 to TRBJ2-7, with 8 bases lining up with TRBD2. This CDR3 has 17 residues. V lost 4 bases to trimming and J lost 5 bases; unmatched junction nucleotides: 16. CDR1 is LGHDT, CDR2 YNNKEL, per germline (reference sequence). The CDR3 coding sequence is TGTGCCAGCAGCCCCTGGGCCCCGCCGGGAGGGCCCCACGAGCAGTACTTC. Residues: CASSPWAPPGGPHEQYF.

The chain couples TRBV18 to TRBJ2-2, with a weak D call TRBD1 (5 bases). The CDR3 has 16 amino acids. The ends were cut back, 2 bases at V and 5 bases at J, with 15 bases in the middle. Germline V gives CDR1 KGHSH, CDR2 LQKENI. CDR3 nucleotide sequence: TGTGCCAGCTCACCATACCAGGGTGGTCAAACCGGGGAGCTGTTTTTT. It codes for CASSPYQGGQTGELFF.

The V gene is TRBV6-1, the J gene TRBJ2-7; D is undetermined. The CDR3 is 15 residues long. V lost 6 bases to trimming and J lost 5 bases, with 20 bases between them. Germline loops: CDR1 MNHNS, CDR2 SASEGT. The CDR3 is CASRPSAASRNEQYF. CDR3 nucleotide sequence: TGTGCCAGCAGGCCCTCGGCGGCGTCTAGGAACGAGCAGTACTTC.

The rearrangement joins TRBV6-1 to TRBJ1-5; no definite D call. V was cut by 4 bases and J by 4 bases, with 8 bases left in between. The CDR3 is 13 amino acids. Germline V CDR1 and CDR2: MNHNS, SASEGT. In DNA, the CDR3 is TGTGCCAGCAGTGGACGGGATAATCAGCCCCAGCATTTT. Protein product: CASSGRDNQPQHF.

CDR3 bases: TGTGCCAGCAGCCCTCCCGGGGTTGTAGATACGCAGTATTTT. Translating it yields CASSPPGVVDTQYF. The chain recombines TRBV14 with TRBJ2-3, with D possibly TRBD2 on 5 matching bases. V was clipped by 4 bases and J by 5 bases, with 13 bases between them. The germline gives CDR1 SGHDN, CDR2 FVKESK. CDR3 length equals 14 residues.

In its sample, this clonotype was seen many times. V is TRBV11-2 and J is TRBJ2-3, with TRBD1 identical over 10 bases. The CDR3 consists of 16 residues. Trimming at V came to 4 bases and at J to 0 bases, leaving 4 bases not matched to a gene. Germline values: CDR1 SGHAT, CDR2 FQNNGV. The CDR3: CASSSTGGSSTDTQYF. The CDR3 coding sequence is TGTGCCAGCAGCTCGACAGGGGGCTCCAGCACAGATACGCAGTATTTT.

This clonotype was detected many times. The V gene is TRBV12-3 or TRBV12-4, the J gene TRBJ1-1, with D perhaps matching TRBD1 (5 bases). The CDR3 spans 13 residues. Trimming shortened V by 1 base and J by 9 bases, and 12 bases separated the two germline ends. DNA of the CDR3: TGTGCCAGCAGTTTAGGGGGCGCCCCCCAAGCTTTCTTT. Protein: CASSLGGAPQAFF.

The rearrangement joins TRBV6-5 to TRBJ1-1; D possibly corresponds to TRBD1 (6 bases). The germline gives CDR1 MNHEY, CDR2 SVGAGI. Trimming removed 0 bases from V and 1 base from J, with 21 bases in between. The CDR3 consists of 19 residues. The CDR3 loop reads CASSYSTATIKTGNTEAFF. CDR3 bases: TGTGCCAGCAGTTACTCGACCGCTACCATTAAGACAGGGAACACTGAAGCTTTCTTT.

V gene TRBV18 combines with J gene TRBJ1-3; D not resolved. CDR3 length equals 15 residues. In germline, CDR1 is KGHSH, CDR2 LQKENI. Trimming cost V 2 bases and J 1 base, with 9 bases left between them. CDR3 amino acids: CASSPEWNSGNTIYF. In DNA, the CDR3 is TGTGCCAGCTCACCAGAGTGGAATTCTGGAAACACCATATATTTT.

This clonotype was counted at least ten times. The CDR3 protein is CASSRLSVNTEAFF. CDR3 nucleotides: TGTGCCAGCAGCCGGCTTTCAGTGAACACTGAAGCTTTCTTT. The rearrangement joins TRBV3-1 to TRBJ1-1; D is unclear. The CDR3 loop spans 14 amino acids. The V gene lost 4 bases and the J gene lost 0 bases, with 9 bases spanning the gap. In germline, CDR1 is LGHDT, CDR2 YNNKEL (reference sequence).

This clonotype was counted many times. This chain connects TRBV27 to TRBJ2-5; D unclear. The CDR3 totals 14 residues. The germline CDR1 and CDR2 sequences are MNHEY and SMNVEV (reference sequence). V lost 5 bases and J 2 bases, leaving 12 bases between the germline ends. The CDR3 DNA is TGTGCCAGCAGTACGTGGACGAAGCAAGAGACCCAGTACTTC. It codes for CASSTWTKQETQYF.